What follows are 10 T cell receptor beta chains derived from one specimen sequenced in a study of CD8+CD57+ T cells in acquired aplastic anemia. Selection for sequencing was limited to patients who had shown CD8+CD57+ cell expansion by flow cytometry. It was genomic DNA that served as the template for profiling TCR beta VDJ and CDR3. TCRdb reprocessed the reads via MiXCR and lists one record per CDR3 protein. The sample lists around 200,000 distinct CDR3 sequences, about half occurring once. Sequencing was performed on sorted CD4+, CD8+, or CD8+CD57+ T cells (not recorded which) from PBMCs. Receptor source: a human donor with aplastic anemia.

The chain uses TRBV7-8 and TRBJ2-7; 9 positions match TRBD2. This CDR3 is 13 amino acids long. The V gene's germline CDR1 is SGHVS and CDR2 FQNEAQ. V lost 6 bases and J lost 1; bases outside the gene matches: 1. CDR3 bases: TGTGCCAGCAGGCGGGGGGGATCCTACGAGCAGTACTTC. Its translation: CASRRGGSYEQYF.

This clonotype was found many times. The chain carries TRBV12-3 or TRBV12-4 and TRBJ1-6; D is uncertain. V was shortened by 6 bases and J by 7 bases, with 19 bases between the two germline ends. The CDR3 has 16 residues. The CDR3 coding sequence is TGTGCCAGCAGAATCAGAACCCATGGGCCGAATTCACCCCTCCACTTT. Translated: CASRIRTHGPNSPLHF.

On this clonotype itself: This could be a read error, since a much larger clone is one nucleotide away. The chain couples TRBV3-1 to TRBJ2-7; D gene unclear. Per germline, CDR1 LGHDT and CDR2 YNNKEL (reference sequence). CDR3 size: 10 residues. CDR3 coding DNA: TGTGCCAGCAGCCGAGAGGCAGCAAACTTC. Protein product: CASSREAANF.

This clonotype was picked up many times. CDR3 loop: CASTHPGPLVGYTF. The CDR3 nucleotides are TGTGCCAGTACCCACCCCGGGCCGCTTGTCGGCTACACCTTC. The chain couples TRBV19 to TRBJ1-2; no reliable D call. Germline V gene data show CDR1 as LNHDA and CDR2 as SQIVND (reference sequence). The V and J ends lost 7 bases and 8 bases respectively, with 20 bases between them. The length of the CDR3 is 14 residues.

As to this clonotype: At one of its ends the junction is not consistent with the germline gene, which may arise from a read error. The CDR3 nucleotides read TGTGCCAGCAGTCCCCCGACTAGCGGGATTAGCTCCTACGATGAGCAGTTCTTC. Its protein product is CASSPPTSGISSYDEQFF. The J gene is TRBJ2-1, the V gene TRBV28; 11 bases align to TRBD2. This CDR3 has 18 residues. CDR1 and CDR2 (germline): MDHEN, SYDVKM.

Regarding this clonotype: This sequence may be a read error, since a much larger clone differs from it by one base. The rearrangement links TRBV6-1 to TRBJ2-7; 7 bases line up with TRBD1. This CDR3 is 15 amino acids long. Germline loops: CDR1 MNHNS, CDR2 SASEGT. The DNA for the CDR3 is TGTGTCAGCAGAGCCCTTACGAACAGGGGCCACGAGCAGTACTTC. Translating it yields CVSRALTNRGHEQYF.

This clonotype was observed at least ten times. The gene calls are TRBV20-1 and TRBJ1-5; the D gene is possibly TRBD1 (5 bases). From germline, CDR1 is DFQATT and CDR2 SNEGSKA (reference sequence). The CDR3 consists of 14 residues. V gave up 3 bases and J gave up 0 bases, with 9 bases separating them. The CDR3 nucleotides read TGCAGTGCTAGTAGAGGGGTTAGCAATCAGCCCCAGCATTTT. Residues: CSASRGVSNQPQHF.

This clonotype came up many times. The V and J genes are TRBV12-3 or TRBV12-4 and TRBJ2-1; 8 nucleotides match TRBD1. There are 15 residues in the CDR3. The ends lost 3 bases at V and 6 bases at J; junction bases unmatched: 7. CDR3 sequence (DNA): TGTGCCAGCAGTTTCGGACAGGGTAGACTCAATGAGCAGTTCTTC. It yields the protein CASSFGQGRLNEQFF.

There are a few counts of this clonotype. The rearrangement links TRBV2 to TRBJ1-2, with unresolved D. The CDR3 has 14 residues. The V and J ends lost 1 base and 4 bases respectively, with 10 bases between them. Per the germline V gene, CDR1 is SNHLY and CDR2 is FYNNEI. CDR3 in amino acids: CASSEGQLIYGYTF. The CDR3 DNA reads as TGTGCCAGCAGTGAAGGGCAGTTGATCTATGGCTACACCTTC.

The chain recombines TRBV24-1 with TRBJ1-2, with no clear D. Trimming removed 5 bases at V and 2 bases at J, with 8 bases between. Germline CDR1 KGHDR, CDR2 SFDVKD. The CDR3 extends over 13 amino acids. The DNA for the CDR3 is TGTGCCACCAGTGGGGCAGTAAACTATGGCTACACCTTC. Its translation: CATSGAVNYGYTF.